This TCR beta chain was captured by sequencing in a study of blood T cell repertoires in COVID-19. As for the study in general: PBMCs, B-cell-depleted T cells, or T cells provided the cDNA or gDNA that made up the material.

The data were produced by immunoSEQ multiplex PCR, yet TCRdb's version contains in-frame clones alone and is incomplete. The sample gives 90,000 to 110,000 clones, around 83% of which show up once; approximately 15% is in the top ten. V was clipped by 4 bases and J by 1 base, with 9 bases between them. The germline gives CDR1 SGHTA, CDR2 FQGNSA. This CDR3 is 14 amino acids long. The specimen sequenced was peripheral blood. The sequence was obtained from an elderly woman with acute or convalescent COVID-19. The gene calls are TRBV7-2 and TRBJ2-3; D is possibly TRBD2 (5 bases). The CDR3 bases are TGTGCCAGCAGCTCGATGCGGGGCACAGATACGCAGTATTTT. This codes for CASSSMRGTDTQYF.